This T cell receptor (beta chain) was sequenced during a study of persistence of HIV-infected CD4 T cells. Broader study findings: Compared with CD3/CD28-stimulated cells, CMV- and Gag-responding cells showed lower TCRbeta richness. Within sorted populations, more oligoclonal TCRs accompanied more oligoclonal proviruses.

Sequencing used immunoSEQ version 4 in survey mode. Genomic DNA was diluted to 10 ng/uL, up to 1 ug per sample. Assay: immunoSEQ multiplex PCR; the TCRdb copy retains only in-frame clones and omits some. The data show 40,000 to 50,000 clones, about 81% seen once. V was clipped by 5 bases and J by 4 bases; unmatched bases: 6. The CDR3 contains 14 residues. Germline CDR1 is MNHEY and CDR2 is SVGAGI. Notes on this clone: The antigen is undetermined.

The stimulus was lysate of CMV-infected fibroblasts, around 9.3 ug/mL. CD40L-negative CD69-negative CD45RO-high memory CD4+ T cells were sorted as populations depleted of antigen-responding cells. The sequence derives from an adult man with HIV who was CMV-seropositive. The sequences come from CD4+ T cells sorted from PBMCs after roughly 18-hour stimulation, collected from a patient who received antiretroviral therapy. V gene TRBV6-5 combines with J gene TRBJ2-7, with TRBD1 matching 9 bases. The CDR3 here is CASSHTGGGYEQYF. CDR3 coding DNA: TGTGCCAGCAGTCATACAGGGGGCGGGTACGAGCAGTACTTC.